This T cell receptor beta chain originates from a study of post-analysis software for immune sequencing data. Researchers reported that TCR beta cDNA libraries carried unique molecular identifiers. One entry per CDR3 protein results from TCRdb running MiXCR on the PCR reads. Of around 400,000 distinct CDR3 sequences in the sample, around 33% were seen once. About this clonotype: This CDR3 fails to terminate in the conserved phenylalanine or tryptophan, so it likely reflects a read error.

The clonotype comes from a girl aged 10 to 17 with multiple sclerosis. Sequenced sample: blood.

CDR3 amino acids: CSDSYTEAFL. The CDR3, as DNA: TGCAGTGATAGCTACACTGAAGCTTTCTTA. The gene calls are TRBV20-1 and TRBJ1-1; D ambiguous. The germline gives CDR1 DFQATT, CDR2 SNEGSKA (reference sequence). This CDR3 is built from 10 residues. Deletions cut 7 bases from V and 3 bases from J, with 6 bases between.